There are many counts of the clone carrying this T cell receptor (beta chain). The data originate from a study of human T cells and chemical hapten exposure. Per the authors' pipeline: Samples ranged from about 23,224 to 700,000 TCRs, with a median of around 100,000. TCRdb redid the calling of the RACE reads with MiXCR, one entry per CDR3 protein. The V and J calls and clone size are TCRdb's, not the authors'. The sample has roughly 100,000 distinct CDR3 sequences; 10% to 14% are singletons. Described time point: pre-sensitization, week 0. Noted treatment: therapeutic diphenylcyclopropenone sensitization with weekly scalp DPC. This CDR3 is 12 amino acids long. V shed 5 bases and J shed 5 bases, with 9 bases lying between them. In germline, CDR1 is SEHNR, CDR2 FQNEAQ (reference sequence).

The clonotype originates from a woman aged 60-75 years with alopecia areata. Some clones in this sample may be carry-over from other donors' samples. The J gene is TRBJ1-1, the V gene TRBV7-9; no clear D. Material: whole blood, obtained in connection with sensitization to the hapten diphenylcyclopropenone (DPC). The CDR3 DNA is TGTGCCAGCAGCCAAGGATGGACTGAAGCTTTCTTT. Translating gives CASSQGWTEAFF. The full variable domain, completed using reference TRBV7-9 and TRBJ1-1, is DTGVSQNPRHKITKRGQNVTFRCDPISEHNRLYWYRQTLGQGPEFLTYFQNEAQLEKSRLLSDRFSAERPKGSFSTLEIQRTEQGDSAMYLCASSQGWTEAFFGQGTRLTVV.